Below, 12 T cell receptor beta chains from the same sample are listed, as sequenced in a study of CD8+ T cells in alopecia areata (dated by TCRdb to between 2018 and 2020). Preparation of the library involved the immunoSEQ multiplex PCR assay. RNA was extracted from all samples and reverse transcribed into cDNA, which served as template for TCR sequencing. TCRdb carries this immuneACCESS record with in-frame sequences only. Its versions omit some clonotypes, under half of them owing to an unresolved V gene in the studies checked, with the rest unexplained. This sample comprises more than 200,000 clones, about two thirds of them detected only once. The biggest ten clones account for approximately 1.2% of the sample. In the paper's terms, the time point label means: baseline before oral tofacitinib. Sequencing was performed on CD4+ T cells sorted from blood, taken at week 0. These receptors came from a human donor with alopecia areata.

Details on this clone: Other DNA variants within this sample encode the same CDR3. The chain combines TRBV18 with TRBJ2-2; D call uncertain. The CDR3 length is 12 residues. CDR1 and CDR2 from the germline V gene are KGHSH and LQKENI. The V end was cut by 3 bases, the J end by 5 bases, with 4 bases between. CDR3 nucleotides: TGTGCCAGCTCACCGATGACCGGGGAGCTGTTTTTT. This codes for CASSPMTGELFF. Together with reference TRBV18 and TRBJ2-2, the CDR3 gives the full variable domain: NAGVMQNPRHLVRRRGQEARLRCSPMKGHSHVYWYRQLPEEGLKFMVYLQKENIIDESGMPKERFSAEFPKEGPSILRIQQVVRGDSAAYFCASSPMTGELFFGEGSRLTVL.

The rearrangement links TRBV7-3 to TRBJ2-3; TRBD2 is a possible D gene (5 bases). This CDR3 is 15 amino acids long. Trimming took 5 bases from V and 2 from J, leaving 14 bases between them. Germline CDR1 is SGHTA and CDR2 is FQGTGA. The CDR3 spells CASSPRGRATDTQYF. In DNA, the CDR3 is TGTGCCAGCAGCCCCCGGGGTAGGGCCACAGATACGCAGTATTTT.

V gene TRBV7-2 combines with J gene TRBJ2-2, with TRBD1 matching over 10 bases. Germline-derived CDR1 and CDR2 are SGHTA and FQGNSA. V was clipped by 6 bases and J by 6 bases; unmatched bases: 7. This CDR3 is 15 amino acids long. Written as DNA, the CDR3 is TGTGCCAGCAGTAGGGACAGGGGTGGCGCCGGGGAGCTGTTTTTT. Translating it yields CASSRDRGGAGELFF.

A single count supports this clone. The V and J genes are TRBV5-1 and TRBJ2-5; maybe TRBD1 (5 bases). The CDR3 has 14 residues. The ends were cut back, 3 bases at V and 2 bases at J, with 11 bases in the middle. Germline lookup yields CDR1 SGHRS and CDR2 YFSETQ. As DNA, the CDR3 is TGCGCCAGCAGCTCAGGACACCGACAAGAGACCCAGTACTTC. Translation gives CASSSGHRQETQYF.

This clone was detected a few times. The rearrangement links TRBV5-1 to TRBJ1-4; D remains ambiguous. Germline V gene lookup returns CDR1 SGHRS and CDR2 YFSETQ. The V and J ends lost 0 bases and 0 bases respectively, with 6 bases between them. CDR3 length equals 15 residues. CDR3 coding DNA: TGCGCCAGCAGCTTGGAGGGTGCAACTAATGAAAAACTGTTTTTT. It encodes CASSLEGATNEKLFF.

V usage is TRBV25-1 and J usage is TRBJ1-6; the D is unclear. Per germline, CDR1 MGHDK and CDR2 SYGVNS. The CDR3 runs to 13 residues. Trimming shortened V by 2 bases and J by 5 bases, and 4 bases separated the two germline ends. The CDR3 sequence is CASSEDHNSPLHF. DNA of the CDR3: TGTGCCAGCAGTGAAGACCATAATTCACCCCTCCACTTT.

The chain uses TRBV5-1 and TRBJ1-1; 9 bases are a match to TRBD1. The J segment lost 1 base and the V segment lost 2 bases, leaving 9 bases of the junction unmatched. The CDR3 length is 17 residues. CDR1 is SGHRS and CDR2 is YFSETQ in the germline V gene. CDR3 sequence (DNA): TGCGCCAGCAGCTTTGGGGACAGGGTCAATGGGAACACTGAAGCTTTCTTT. Its protein product is CASSFGDRVNGNTEAFF.

V gene TRBV12-5 combines with J gene TRBJ2-1; D call uncertain. V lost 6 bases and J 3 bases, leaving 12 bases between the germline ends. This CDR3 comprises 14 residues. Germline values: CDR1 LGHNT, CDR2 FRNRAP. The chain's CDR3 is CASGKQAHYNEQFF. CDR3 sequence (DNA): TGTGCTAGTGGAAAGCAGGCCCACTACAATGAGCAGTTCTTC.

The V call is TRBV5-1, the J call TRBJ2-1; D may be TRBD2 (6 bases). The CDR3 consists of 15 residues. V lost 4 bases and J lost 4, with 15 bases in between. Looked up from germline, CDR1 is SGHRS and CDR2 is YFSETQ. In DNA form, the CDR3 reads TGCGCCAGCAGCGCTACCGGGACTCTTTACAATGAGCAGTTCTTC. The encoded protein is CASSATGTLYNEQFF.

This clone was seen a few times. V is TRBV5-4 and J is TRBJ2-7; 11 positions agree with TRBD2. Germline V gene sequence: CDR1 SGHNT, CDR2 YYREEE (reference sequence). J lost 0 bases, V lost 4 bases, and 3 bases had no gene match. The CDR3 is made up of 15 amino acids. CDR3 in DNA: TGTGCCAGCAGCCCTAGCGGGGGGTACTCCTACGAGCAGTACTTC. Protein product: CASSPSGGYSYEQYF. The variable domain in full, with the rest retrieved from reference TRBV5-4 and TRBJ2-7, is ETGVTQSPTHLIKTRGQQVTLRCSSQSGHNTVSWYQQALGQGPQFIFQYYREEENGRGNFPPRFSGLQFPNYSSELNVNALELDDSALYLCASSPSGGYSYEQYFGPGTRLTVT.

The rearrangement links TRBV6-5 to TRBJ1-1, with 7 positions matching TRBD1. CDR1 and CDR2 from the germline V gene are MNHEY and SVGAGI. The CDR3 loop spans 13 amino acids. V lost 8 bases to trimming and J lost 3 bases; unmatched junction nucleotides: 6. The CDR3 here is CASARGADTEAFF. CDR3 DNA sequence: TGTGCCAGCGCCAGGGGGGCCGACACTGAAGCTTTCTTT.

The gene calls are TRBV7-2 and TRBJ2-5; no clear D. Germline values: CDR1 SGHTA, CDR2 FQGNSA. V was trimmed by 2 bases and J by 2 bases, leaving 12 bases between them. This CDR3 has 15 amino acids. CDR3 bases: TGTGCCAGCAGCTTATCGGTCCCGAGTCAAGAGACCCAGTACTTC. The encoded protein is CASSLSVPSQETQYF.